Listed below are T cell receptor beta chains from one sample, sequenced in a study of T cell changes during pregnancy in multiple sclerosis. Generated by immunoSEQ multiplex PCR, the TCRdb table keeps only in-frame clones and is missing some. The table shows approximately 33,000 clones, with about 90% occurring only once. The starting material was CD4+ T cells from peripheral blood mononuclear cells, obtained in the first trimester of pregnancy. Source of these receptors: a female donor in good health, enrolled as a control in a pregnancy study. CDR3s include the opening cysteine and the closing phenylalanine or tryptophan. The D gene is left open where the match is weak. Clone size is given for some rows only: seen once, a few or many times, or a class if the clone is expanded.

clone_size	v_call	d_call	j_call	cdr3_aa	cdr3_nt
.	TRBV15	.	TRBJ2-5	CATSSTGDLYQETQYF	TGTGCCACCAGCAGTACAGGGGACTTGTACCAAGAGACCCAGTACTTC
.	TRBV9	TRBD1	TRBJ1-2	CASSSGQGNGYTF	TGTGCCAGCAGCTCGGGACAGGGGAATGGCTACACCTTC
.	TRBV5-1	TRBD2	TRBJ2-7	CASSFDSLLAGSYEQYF	TGCGCCAGCAGCTTTGACTCTCTACTAGCGGGCTCCTACGAGCAGTACTTC
.	TRBV5-8	.	TRBJ1-2	CASSLRGYTF	TGTGCCAGCAGCTTGCGTGGCTACACCTTC
once	TRBV29-1	.	TRBJ1-2	CSVDGTPANYGYTF	TGCAGCGTTGACGGGACACCAGCTAACTATGGCTACACCTTC
.	TRBV15	TRBD1	TRBJ1-5	CATSSKDRGAWVSNQPQHF	TGTGCCACCAGCAGTAAGGACAGGGGCGCCTGGGTAAGCAATCAGCCCCAGCATTTT
few	TRBV5-1	.	TRBJ1-1	CASTKDRNTEAFF	TGCGCCAGCACAAAAGACAGGAACACTGAAGCTTTCTTT
.	TRBV7-9	.	TRBJ2-5	CASSFETRQETQYF	TGTGCCAGCAGCTTCGAGACAAGGCAAGAGACCCAGTACTTC
.	TRBV7-2	TRBD1	TRBJ1-1	CASSLEGTGRNTEAFF	TGTGCCAGCAGCCTCGAAGGGACAGGGAGGAACACTGAAGCTTTCTTT
.	TRBV6-5	.	TRBJ2-3	CASSLEGDTQYF	TGTGCCAGCAGTTTGGAGGGAGATACGCAGTATTTT
.	TRBV5-1	TRBD1	TRBJ1-2	CASSLGSGGAYGYTF	TGCGCCAGCAGCTTGGGATCAGGGGGCGCTTATGGCTACACCTTC
.	TRBV19	.	TRBJ2-7	CASSINSYSYEQYF	TGTGCCAGTAGTATAAACAGCTACTCCTACGAGCAGTACTTC
.	TRBV2	.	TRBJ2-5	CASNIKTQYF	TGTGCCAGCAATATAAAGACCCAGTACTTC
few	TRBV30	TRBD1	TRBJ1-1	CASTGGGTEAFF	TGTGCCTCCACAGGGGGTGGCACTGAAGCTTTCTTT
.	TRBV7-9	TRBD2	TRBJ2-1	CASSQQLAGRALSYNEQFF	TGTGCCAGCAGCCAACAACTAGCGGGGAGGGCCTTGTCCTACAATGAGCAGTTCTTC
.	TRBV4-1	TRBD1	TRBJ1-5	CASGDRGRRQPQHF	TGCGCCAGCGGAGACAGGGGGCGACGGCAGCCCCAGCATTTT
once	TRBV10-3	TRBD1	TRBJ1-5	CAISGGTGRDQPQHF	TGTGCCATCAGTGGAGGGACAGGGAGAGATCAGCCCCAGCATTTT
.	TRBV6-5	TRBD1	TRBJ1-4	CASSPRTGINEKLFF	TGTGCCAGCAGCCCGCGGACAGGAATTAATGAAAAACTGTTTTTT
.	TRBV19	TRBD1	TRBJ2-3	CATQEEGASDTQYF	TGTGCCACCCAGGAAGAGGGGGCCTCAGATACGCAGTATTTT
.	TRBV5-6	TRBD1	TRBJ1-1	CASSFGTGSGVTEAFF	TGTGCCAGCAGCTTCGGGACAGGGTCGGGGGTCACTGAAGCTTTCTTT
.	TRBV30	.	TRBJ1-2	CAWRETGWNYGYTF	TGTGCCTGGAGGGAAACAGGTTGGAACTATGGCTACACCTTC
medium-sized	TRBV19	.	TRBJ1-1	CASTTRRTEAFF	TGTGCCAGTACTACCCGCCGGACAGAAGCTTTCTTT
once	TRBV7-2	TRBD1	TRBJ1-1	CASSLPGQGTEAFF	TGTGCCAGCAGCTTACCGGGACAGGGAACTGAAGCTTTCTTT
.	TRBV10-3	TRBD2	TRBJ2-1	CAISWTGTSGGASYNEQFF	TGTGCCATCAGTTGGACCGGGACTAGCGGGGGGGCATCCTACAATGAGCAGTTCTTC
once	TRBV29-1	TRBD2	TRBJ2-5	CSVEGLAGGIETQYF	TGCAGCGTTGAAGGACTAGCGGGGGGGATTGAGACCCAGTACTTC
once	TRBV5-6	TRBD2	TRBJ2-3	CASSLPPSGASTDTQYF	TGTGCCAGCAGCCTGCCCCCTAGCGGGGCAAGCACAGATACGCAGTATTTT
.	TRBV4-3	TRBD2	TRBJ2-1	CASSQDPSGGANEQFF	TGCGCCAGCAGCCAAGATCCTAGCGGGGGGGCCAATGAGCAGTTCTTC
.	TRBV19	.	TRBJ1-2	CASSIPGTGSGYTF	TGTGCCAGTAGTATCCCGGGAACTGGCTCTGGCTACACCTTC
.	TRBV19	TRBD1	TRBJ1-5	CASSIPQGASQPQHF	TGTGCCAGTAGTATTCCTCAGGGGGCCAGTCAGCCCCAGCATTTT
.	TRBV5-1	TRBD1	TRBJ1-3	CASRAGTAANTIYF	TGCGCCAGCAGGGCCGGGACAGCGGCAAACACCATATATTTT
.	TRBV2	.	TRBJ1-4	CASSRQSEKLFF	TGTGCCAGCAGTCGACAGTCTGAAAAACTGTTTTTT
once	TRBV11-3	TRBD1	TRBJ2-6	CASSPGQGRSGANVLTF	TGTGCCAGCAGCCCAGGACAGGGGAGGTCTGGGGCCAACGTCCTGACTTTC
.	TRBV7-9	.	TRBJ2-2	CASSLLGGDTGELFF	TGTGCCAGCAGCTTATTGGGGGGAGACACCGGGGAGCTGTTTTTT
.	TRBV5-1	TRBD2	TRBJ2-1	CASSPVRGGDNEQFF	TGCGCCAGCAGCCCCGTCCGGGGGGGAGACAATGAGCAGTTCTTC
.	TRBV7-3	.	TRBJ2-1	CASSLTGGSNEQFF	TGTGCCAGCAGCTTAACGGGGGGAAGTAATGAGCAGTTCTTC
.	TRBV19	.	TRBJ2-6	CASRTGVTGANVLTF	TGTGCCAGTAGAACCGGAGTGACTGGGGCCAACGTCCTGACTTTC
.	TRBV7-8	TRBD1	TRBJ1-5	CASSQETGYSNQPQHF	TGTGCCAGCAGCCAAGAGACAGGGTATAGCAATCAGCCCCAGCATTTT
.	TRBV10-3	TRBD2	TRBJ2-5	CAIRPSGGSQETQYF	TGTGCCATCAGGCCTAGCGGGGGGAGCCAAGAGACCCAGTACTTC
.	TRBV7-2	.	TRBJ1-5	CASSLGTINQPQHF	TGTGCCAGCAGCTTAGGGACAATTAATCAGCCCCAGCATTTT
.	TRBV5-6	TRBD2	TRBJ2-3	CASSWAGTTPGTQYF	TGTGCCAGCAGCTGGGCCGGGACTACTCCGGGTACGCAGTATTTT
.	TRBV7-9	.	TRBJ1-3	CASRGLAGNTIYF	TGTGCCAGCCGCGGGTTAGCTGGAAACACCATATATTTT
.	TRBV11-2	.	TRBJ2-2	CASSRGKSGNTGELFF	TGTGCCAGCAGCCGAGGGAAGTCAGGGAACACCGGGGAGCTGTTTTTT
.	TRBV4-3	.	TRBJ1-3	CASSQKPRGSGNTIYF	TGCGCCAGCAGCCAAAAGCCCAGGGGCTCTGGAAACACCATATATTTT
.	TRBV30	.	TRBJ1-2	CAWSRGANYGYTF	TGTGCCTGGAGCCGCGGAGCTAACTATGGCTACACCTTC
.	TRBV19	.	TRBJ2-5	CASSILLEAQETQYF	TGTGCCAGTAGTATCCTCTTGGAGGCCCAAGAGACCCAGTACTTC
once	TRBV2	TRBD2	TRBJ2-1	CASSEVRGGNEQFF	TGTGCCAGCAGTGAGGTCCGGGGGGGGAATGAGCAGTTCTTC
.	TRBV19	TRBD1	TRBJ1-4	CASSTGTGRPPNEKLFF	TGTGCCAGTAGTACCGGGACAGGTCGACCCCCTAATGAAAAACTGTTTTTT
.	TRBV10-1	TRBD1	TRBJ1-3	CASSECLYDADRVAGNTIYF	TGCGCCAGCAGTGAGTGCCTGTACGACGCCGACAGGGTGGCTGGAAACACCATATATTTT
.	TRBV6-5	.	TRBJ2-7	CASSPRTDAYEQYF	TGTGCCAGCAGCCCGCGGACAGATGCCTACGAGCAGTACTTC